The clone carrying this TCR beta chain was observed a handful of times. Its cognate antigen is unknown. Amplification of the TCR beta CDR3 regions used RNA transcripts (as template). Amplification began with first-round RT-PCR using HTBI primers, then second-round multiplex PCR was performed. TCRdb fed the multiplex PCR reads into MiXCR, producing one record per CDR3 protein. Altogether about 590,000 distinct CDR3 sequences are present, less than 40% being singletons, with the ten largest covering less than 4.5%. This sample is part of a study of Graves' ophthalmopathy and Graves' hyperthyroidism. Overall study findings and caveats: Blood shared most expanded thyroid clonotypes above 0.001 frequency.

V lost 5 bases, J lost 1 base, and 14 bases lay in between. Germline V gives CDR1 MGHRA, CDR2 YSYEKL. CDR3 length: 15 amino acids. This sequence joins TRBV4-1 and TRBJ1-2; TRBD1 is a possible D gene (5 bases). Material for sequencing was peripheral blood or thyroid tissue (not recorded which). The receptor was isolated from an adult man with Graves' hyperthyroidism. The CDR3 DNA sequence: TGCGCCAGCAGCAGGACATCCACTAATAACTATGGCTACACCTTC. This codes for CASSRTSTNNYGYTF.